The sequence of this T cell receptor beta chain was determined in a study of immune evolution from preneoplasia to lung adenocarcinoma. General study findings and limits: Clonality was highest in normal lung, lower in later-stage lesions apparently.

The CDR3 spans 18 residues. This clone has only a few counts. Its antigen is not identified. The method was immunoSEQ multiplex PCR; TCRdb's version includes in-frame clones alone and lacks a portion of them. The sample carries several thousand clones, roughly 88% recorded once. The chain uses TRBV21-1 and TRBJ2-7; the table's D call of TRBD2 was not tested on the DNA. TRBV21-1 is a listed pseudogene. Sequencing was done on a sample of FFPE lung adenocarcinoma in situ tissue. The sequence was collected from a donor at least 70 years old with lung adenocarcinoma. The DNA of the CDR3 is TGTGCCAGCAGCCCGTCGGACAAGGGAGGGACTATTCGTGACGAGCAGTACTTC. Translation gives CASSPSDKGGTIRDEQYF.